These T cell receptor beta chains were read from a single sample in a study of blood T cell repertoires in COVID-19. Data came from immunoSEQ multiplex PCR; TCRdb stores just in-frame clones and leaves some out. Among 150,000 to 250,000 clones, roughly 82% were seen once, and the ten largest hold 10% to 15%. Input material: PBMCs or T cells enriched from blood (not recorded which). The receptor set was obtained from a man aged 40-50 years who had recovered from COVID-19. CDR3s include the opening cysteine and the closing phenylalanine or tryptophan. A D gene is named only where the DNA matches it firmly. Size is stated for part of the rows, as once, few or many counts, or as a class when the clone is expanded.

size	J	V	D	DNA	CDR3
NA	TRBJ1-2	TRBV24-1	TRBD1	TGTGCCACCAGTGATTCCCGGACAGGGAACTATGGCTACACCTTC	CATSDSRTGNYGYTF
NA	TRBJ1-2	TRBV2	NA	TGTGCCAGCAGTGAAGGACAGACGAATGGCTACACCTTC	CASSEGQTNGYTF
once	TRBJ1-2	TRBV7-8	NA	TGTGCCAGCAGCTCAGGCGGGGTCCTCTATGGCTACACCTTC	CASSSGGVLYGYTF
once	TRBJ1-3	TRBV4-1	TRBD1	TGCGCCAGCAGCCAAGGGACAGGGACCGGAAACACCATATATTTT	CASSQGTGTGNTIYF
NA	TRBJ1-2	TRBV2	NA	TGTGCCAGCAGTGACCACAGTTTTTCTGGCTACACCTTC	CASSDHSFSGYTF
NA	TRBJ2-1	TRBV7-6	TRBD2	TGTGCCAGCAGCCCCGGGACTAGCGGCGGTGAGCAGTTCTTC	CASSPGTSGGEQFF
many	TRBJ2-7	TRBV7-6	NA	TGTGCCAGCAGCGCGGGACCAAACTACGAGCAGTACTTC	CASSAGPNYEQYF
NA	TRBJ1-2	TRBV10-3	NA	TGTGCCATCAGCCTCAAAGATGGAGGAGTTTATGGCTACACCTTC	CAISLKDGGVYGYTF
NA	TRBJ2-7	TRBV11-2	TRBD1	TGTGCCAGCAGCTTGCGACAGGGAACCTACGAGCAGTACTTC	CASSLRQGTYEQYF
NA	TRBJ2-7	TRBV7-2	TRBD1	TGTGCCAGCAGCTTTCCTCCAGGGGGCGCCCCCTACGAGCAGTACTTC	CASSFPPGGAPYEQYF
few	TRBJ1-1	TRBV18	TRBD1	TGTGCCAGCTCTCCGGGACAGGTGGGAAACACTGAAGCTTTCTTT	CASSPGQVGNTEAFF
NA	TRBJ2-1	TRBV29-1	TRBD2	TGCAGCGTTGCTAGCGGGACATACAATGAGCAGTTCTTC	CSVASGTYNEQFF
NA	TRBJ2-5	TRBV28	NA	TGTGCCAGCAGTTCCCCGGGGGTCCAGGTTCAAGAGACCCAGTACTTC	CASSSPGVQVQETQYF
NA	TRBJ1-5	TRBV7-3	TRBD1	TGTGCCAGCAGCTTAACAGGGGGCGATCAGCCCCAGCATTTT	CASSLTGGDQPQHF
NA	TRBJ1-6	TRBV9	TRBD1	TGTGCCAGCAGCGCCGAACCGGGACAGGGGGCGTCACCCCTCCACTTT	CASSAEPGQGASPLHF
NA	TRBJ2-1	TRBV7-7	NA	TGTGCTAGCAGCTCGACTAGTTACAATGAGCAGTTCTTC	CASSSTSYNEQFF
NA	TRBJ1-2	TRBV7-9	NA	TGTGCCAGCAGCTTAGTTACGGGCTATGGCTACACCTTC	CASSLVTGYGYTF
NA	TRBJ2-2	TRBV6-2/TRBV6-3	TRBD2	TGTGCCAGCAGCCGTGGACTAGCGGGAGTTGGCACCGGGGAGCTGTTTTTT	CASSRGLAGVGTGELFF
NA	TRBJ1-2	TRBV19	NA	TGTGCCAGTAGTGCCAAGCTAGCTAACTATGGCTACACCTTC	CASSAKLANYGYTF
NA	TRBJ1-2	TRBV18	NA	TGTGCCAGCTCACGAGGGCCAACCCTCTATGGCTACACCTTC	CASSRGPTLYGYTF
NA	TRBJ2-1	TRBV21-1	NA	TGTGCCAGCAGCAAAAAAGCCCCACCGAAACGGGATTATTCCTACAATGAGCAGTTCTTC	CASSKKAPPKRDYSYNEQFF
NA	TRBJ2-1	TRBV20-1	TRBD2	TGCAGTGCTAGTGGGCTAGCGGACTCAACGGGGCAGTTCTTC	CSASGLADSTGQFF
NA	TRBJ1-1	TRBV9	NA	TGTGCCAGCAGCCCCCAGGCAGACCCTGGCACTGAAGCTTTCTTT	CASSPQADPGTEAFF
NA	TRBJ1-5	TRBV6-2/TRBV6-3	NA	TGTGCCAGCAGTTACGGACTACAGAATCAGCCCCAGCATTTT	CASSYGLQNQPQHF
NA	TRBJ1-6	TRBV7-9	NA	TGTGCCAGCAGCTTAGCGGGCCAGTCTAATTCACCCCTCCACTTT	CASSLAGQSNSPLHF
NA	TRBJ2-3	TRBV4-3	TRBD1	TGCGCCAGCAGCCAAGATACAGGGGTCGATACGCAGTATTTT	CASSQDTGVDTQYF
NA	TRBJ2-1	TRBV10-1	NA	TGCGCCAGCAACGGGACTCCCCACAATGAGCAGTTCTTC	CASNGTPHNEQFF
NA	TRBJ2-1	TRBV5-6	TRBD2	TGTGCCAGCAGCTCCCTAACACTAGCGGGAGGTCGCATCGATGAGCAGTTCTTC	CASSSLTLAGGRIDEQFF
NA	TRBJ2-3	TRBV4-3	TRBD2	TGCGCCAGCAGCCAAGATTGGAGTAGCGGGAGGGTTACTACGCAGTATTTT	CASSQDWSSGRVTTQYF
NA	TRBJ1-1	TRBV28	NA	TGTGCCAGCAGTCTTCAGACAGGTCGTAACACTGAAGCTTTCTTT	CASSLQTGRNTEAFF
NA	TRBJ2-7	TRBV7-9	TRBD1	TGTGCCAGCAGTATCTACGGACAGGGTACATCCTACGAGCAGTACTTC	CASSIYGQGTSYEQYF
NA	TRBJ2-1	TRBV2	TRBD2	TGTGCCAACCGACTAGCGGAGGGGCATGAGCAGTTCTTC	CANRLAEGHEQFF
NA	TRBJ2-3	TRBV7-6	TRBD2	TGTGCCAGCAGCTTTAGTCTAGCGGGAGATGTGGTCGGAAACACAGATACGCAGTATTTT	CASSFSLAGDVVGNTDTQYF
NA	TRBJ1-5	TRBV4-2	NA	TGTGCCAGCAGCCAAGAAAGGTGGCAGGGAAATCAGCCCCAGCATTTT	CASSQERWQGNQPQHF
NA	TRBJ2-1	TRBV5-1	TRBD1	TGCGCCAGCAGCCCAGCAGGGACAGGGTCCTACAATGAGCAGTTCTTC	CASSPAGTGSYNEQFF
NA	TRBJ2-1	TRBV6-2/TRBV6-3	TRBD2	TGTGCCAGCAGTTACCCTACCCACTTCAGCGGGAGGGCCTACAATGAGCAGTTCTTC	CASSYPTHFSGRAYNEQFF
NA	TRBJ1-2	TRBV14	NA	TGTGCCAGCAGCCAAGTGCGGCTGGGGGCTGGCTACACCTTC	CASSQVRLGAGYTF
few	TRBJ1-5	TRBV2	TRBD1	TGTGCCAGCCGACCACACAGGGGGCGCGGCAATCAGCCCCAGCATTTT	CASRPHRGRGNQPQHF
NA	TRBJ2-1	TRBV7-3	NA	TGTGCCAGCAGCGCAATTAGCGGCGTTTCGGACAATGAGCAGTTCTTC	CASSAISGVSDNEQFF
NA	TRBJ2-1	TRBV28	TRBD2	TGTGCCAGCAGTTTCTTAGCGGGAGGCGACTACAATGAGCAGTTCTTC	CASSFLAGGDYNEQFF
once	TRBJ1-1	TRBV6-5	NA	TGTGCCAGCAGTTATCCGACAGGATTCACTGAAGCTTTCTTT	CASSYPTGFTEAFF
NA	TRBJ2-5	TRBV7-9	NA	TGTGCCAGCAGCTTAGCCGGGGGAGAGACCCAGTACTTC	CASSLAGGETQYF
NA	TRBJ1-1	TRBV28	TRBD1	TGTGCCAGTACACCAGGGGGTGCGGGTGAAGCTTTCTTT	CASTPGGAGEAFF
NA	TRBJ2-1	TRBV5-1	NA	TGCGCCAGCAGCTTGGATGGGACACAGTACAATGAGCAGTTCTTC	CASSLDGTQYNEQFF
NA	TRBJ2-7	TRBV7-9	NA	TGTGCCAGCAGCTCAACTCAGGATAAGGGGCGCGAGCAGTACTTC	CASSSTQDKGREQYF
NA	TRBJ1-5	TRBV3-1/TRBV3-2	NA	TGTGCCAGCAGCCAAGATGGGAGGCAGCCCCAGCATTTT	CASSQDGRQPQHF
NA	TRBJ1-1	TRBV2	NA	TGTGCCAGCAGAAGACAGTTGAACACTGAAGCTTTCTTT	CASRRQLNTEAFF
NA	TRBJ2-3	TRBV12-3/TRBV12-4	NA	TGTGCCAGCAGTTTGCCTGGAGCAGATACGCAGTATTTT	CASSLPGADTQYF